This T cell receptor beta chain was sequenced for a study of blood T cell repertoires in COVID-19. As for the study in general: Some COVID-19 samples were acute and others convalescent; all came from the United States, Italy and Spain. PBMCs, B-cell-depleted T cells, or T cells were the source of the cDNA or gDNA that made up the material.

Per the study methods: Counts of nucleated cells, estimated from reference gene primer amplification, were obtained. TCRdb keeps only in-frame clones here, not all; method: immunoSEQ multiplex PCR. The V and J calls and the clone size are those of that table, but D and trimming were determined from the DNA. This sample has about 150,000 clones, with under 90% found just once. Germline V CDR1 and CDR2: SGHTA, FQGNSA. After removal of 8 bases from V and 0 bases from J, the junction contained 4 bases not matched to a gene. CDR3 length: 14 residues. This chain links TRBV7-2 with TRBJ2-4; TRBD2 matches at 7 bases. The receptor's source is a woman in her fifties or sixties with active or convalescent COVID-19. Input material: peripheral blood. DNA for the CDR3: TGTGCCAGCGGACTAGTCCTAGCCAAAAACATTCAGTACTTC. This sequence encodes CASGLVLAKNIQYF.